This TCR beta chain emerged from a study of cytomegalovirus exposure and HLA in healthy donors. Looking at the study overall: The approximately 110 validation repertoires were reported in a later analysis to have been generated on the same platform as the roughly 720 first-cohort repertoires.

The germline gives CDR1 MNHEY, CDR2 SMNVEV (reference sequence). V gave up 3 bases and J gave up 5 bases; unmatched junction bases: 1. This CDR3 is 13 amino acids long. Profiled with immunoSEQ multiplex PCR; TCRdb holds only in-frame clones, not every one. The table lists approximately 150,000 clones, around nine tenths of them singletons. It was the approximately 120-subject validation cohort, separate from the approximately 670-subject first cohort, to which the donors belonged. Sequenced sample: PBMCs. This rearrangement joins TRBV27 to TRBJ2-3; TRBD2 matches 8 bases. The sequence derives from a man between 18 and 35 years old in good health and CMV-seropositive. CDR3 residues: CASSFSGEDTQYF. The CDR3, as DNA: TGTGCCAGCAGTTTTAGCGGGGAAGATACGCAGTATTTT.